This TCR beta chain derives from a study of beta chain features in type 1 diabetes. Reverse transcribing all isolated RNA meant expressed TCRB transcripts were sequenced. Libraries were prepared by immunoSEQ multiplex PCR; TCRdb keeps only in-frame clonotypes and omits some of them. The sample comprises 430,000 or so clones, about an eighth of which are singletons, and around 0.05% rests with the top ten. A sort by CD45RO/CCR7/CD25/CD127/CD95/CD27 yielded CD4+ naive, central memory, regulatory and stem cell-like memory cells. Per the germline V gene, CDR1 is LNHDA and CDR2 is SQIVND (reference sequence). This CDR3 has 18 residues. V was pared by 6 bases and J by 7 bases, with 28 bases between. This clone has more than one count but fewer than ten.

The sample was naive CD4+ T cells from blood. The chain has TRBV19 and TRBJ2-1, with D perhaps TRBD2 (5 bases). The receptor was derived from a woman under 30 in good health. The CDR3 bases are TGTGCCAGTAGCCCTAGCCCCCCCGGCGTTACCTTGAGGAATGAGCAGTTCTTC. The encoded protein is CASSPSPPGVTLRNEQFF.